This TCR beta chain was retrieved from a study of T cell repertoires in cytomegalovirus infection (dated by TCRdb to the late 2010s). About the investigation overall: The peptide stimulations were aimed at well-studied HLA-B-restricted epitopes as well as recently identified HLA-C-restricted CMV epitopes, whose presentation resists viral immunomodulation. Donor HLA type was relevant to the analysis, because carriage of CMV infection together with the matching HLA type was indicated by public TCR beta signatures.

This clonotype occurred many times. Its target antigen remains unknown. No per-base quality is available; no much larger clone lies one base away. Interpreted using the paper, the treatment or condition label stands for: in vitro stimulation with specific CMV peptide epitopes to enrich CMV-specific T cells. The listed sequencing device is Illumina HiSeq 1500. TCRdb took the public reads, trimmed them with fastp at Q25, ran MiXCR for clone calling and kept in-frame beta chains. Rows are unified per CDR3 protein, each entry keeping the most common DNA and genes. This sample holds about half a million distinct CDR3 sequences; 30% to 40% were observed only once. The top ten hold 15% to 20% of the sample. Here is what the overall study found, with its caveats: In the ex vivo response, HLA-C-restricted CMV-specific TCR beta clonotypes were dominant, and in two of eight donors the single most frequent clonotype came from this HLA-C-restricted group. Cumulative frequency of public TCR beta family members discriminated carriers of CMV infection plus the relevant HLA type in this cohort and an independent approximately 340-donor cohort.

This specimen consisted of cultured PBMCs, obtained from culture after CMV antigen stimulation. This TCR was recovered from a human donor in good health (CMV status not recorded). Some clones in this sample may be carry-over from other donors' samples.

The nucleotide sequence reads as follows: TGTGCCAGCAGCACGCGGACAGGGGCGAACACTGAAGCTTTCTTT. It specifies CASSTRTGANTEAFF. The chain links TRBV7-2 with TRBJ1-1, and 9 junctional nucleotides match TRBD1. The CDR3 contains 15 residues, cysteine and phenylalanine counted. The retained sequence is limited to the CDR3, 45 bases, with the frame set at the first base. V ends up 5 bases short and J 1 base short, with an unmatched junction base count of 5. Looking up the germline V gene yields CDR1 SGHTA and CDR2 FQGNSA. Outside the CDR3, residues come from the reference TRBV7-2 and TRBJ1-1 proteins, so the full variable domain is: GAGVSQSPSNKVTEKGKDVELRCDPISGHTALYWYRQSLGQGLEFLIYFQGNSAPDKSGLPSDRFSAERTGGSVSTLTIQRTQQEDSAVYLCASSTRTGANTEAFFGQGTRLTVV.